This T cell receptor beta chain was captured by sequencing in a study of Graves' ophthalmopathy and Graves' hyperthyroidism. This clonotype was recorded many times. RNA served as the template for amplifying TCR beta CDR3 regions. Investigators did first-round RT-PCR with HTBI primers, then second-round multiplex PCR. TCRdb reanalysed the multiplex PCR reads using MiXCR and keeps one entry per CDR3 protein. The repertoire holds fewer than 600,000 distinct CDR3 sequences, 14% seen once, with roughly 9.8% in the top ten. Per germline, CDR1 DFQATT and CDR2 SNEGSKA (reference sequence). The CDR3 runs to 12 residues. V was shortened by 4 bases and J by 7 bases, with 13 bases between the two germline ends.

V and J are TRBV20-1 and TRBJ1-1, with D unresolved. The sequence was collected from a woman between 25 and 40 years old with Graves' ophthalmopathy. Sequenced material: blood. CDR3 in DNA: TGCAGTGCTACACACACCGGATATGAAGCTTTCTTT. Translation: CSATHTGYEAFF.